The subject of this entry is one T cell receptor (beta chain). The antigen is not known. This sample was included in a study of T-cell memory formation after mild COVID-19. The CDR3 contains 16 residues. CDR1 is LGHDT, CDR2 YNNKEL, per germline (reference sequence). The V and J ends lost 2 bases and 1 base respectively, with 14 bases between them. Broader study findings: Nothing confirmed that second-wave clones peaking on day 37 were specific for SARS-CoV-2. Contracting CD4+ clones were located mainly in CM and EM, and CD8+ clones in EMRA. CD4/CD8 balance held among clones contracting day 15 to 85, and later expanders leaned CD4+.

Constant-segment primers were used for 5'RACE, and the resulting TCR alpha and TCR beta cDNA libraries carried sample barcodes and UMIs. TCRdb re-called the 5' RACE reads through MiXCR, storing one row per CDR3 protein. The sample has roughly 190,000 distinct CDR3 sequences, roughly a tenth seen once. The chain employs TRBV3-1 and TRBJ2-5; TRBD1 is a possible D gene (5 bases). The clonotype was recovered from a man between 18 and 29 years old who had mild COVID-19 (a few samples of this study predate the infection). Cell type and time point are not known. The sequenced sample was PBMCs or a T cell subset sorted from them (not recorded which). The CDR3 DNA follows: TGTGCCAGCAGCCAAACTACAGGTAACTTCCAAGAGACCCAGTACTTC. Translated: CASSQTTGNFQETQYF.